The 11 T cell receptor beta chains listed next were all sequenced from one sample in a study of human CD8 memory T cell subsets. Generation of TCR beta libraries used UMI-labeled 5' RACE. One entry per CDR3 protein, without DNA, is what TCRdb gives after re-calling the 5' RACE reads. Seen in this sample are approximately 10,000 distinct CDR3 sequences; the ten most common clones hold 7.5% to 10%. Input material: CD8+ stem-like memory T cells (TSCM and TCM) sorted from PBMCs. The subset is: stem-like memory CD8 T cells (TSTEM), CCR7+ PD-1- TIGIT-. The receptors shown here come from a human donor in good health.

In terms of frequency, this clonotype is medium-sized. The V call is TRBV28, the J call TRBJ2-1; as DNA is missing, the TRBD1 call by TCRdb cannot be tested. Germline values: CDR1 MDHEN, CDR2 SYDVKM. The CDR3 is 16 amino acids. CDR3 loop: CASSWYQGSSYNEQFF.

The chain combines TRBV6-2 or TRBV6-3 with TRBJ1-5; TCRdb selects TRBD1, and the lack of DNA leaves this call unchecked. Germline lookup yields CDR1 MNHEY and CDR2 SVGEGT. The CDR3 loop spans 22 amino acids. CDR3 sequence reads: CASSYTQGRHTSLGQRNQPQHF.

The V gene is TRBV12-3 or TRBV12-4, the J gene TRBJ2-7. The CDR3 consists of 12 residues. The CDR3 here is CASSLSTYEQYF.

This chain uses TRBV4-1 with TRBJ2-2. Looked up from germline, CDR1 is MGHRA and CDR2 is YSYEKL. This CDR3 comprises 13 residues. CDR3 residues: CASSPYDPGELFF.

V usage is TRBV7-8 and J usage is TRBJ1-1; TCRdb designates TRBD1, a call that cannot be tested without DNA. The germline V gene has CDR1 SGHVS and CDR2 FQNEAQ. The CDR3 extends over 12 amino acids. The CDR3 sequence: CASSSEDRGAFF.

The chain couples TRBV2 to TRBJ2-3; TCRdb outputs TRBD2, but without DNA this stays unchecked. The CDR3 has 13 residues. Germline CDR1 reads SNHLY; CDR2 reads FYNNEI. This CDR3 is CASCNTPADTQYF. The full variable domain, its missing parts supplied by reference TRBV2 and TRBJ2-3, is EPEVTQTPSHQVTQMGQEVILRCVPISNHLYFYWYRQILGQKVEFLVSFYNNEISEKSEIFDDQFSVERPDGSNFTLKIRSTKLEDSAMYFCASCNTPADTQYFGPGTRLTVL.

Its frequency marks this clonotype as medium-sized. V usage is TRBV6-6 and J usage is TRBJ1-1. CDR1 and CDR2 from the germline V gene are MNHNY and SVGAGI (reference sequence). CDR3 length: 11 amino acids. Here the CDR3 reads CATDMNTEAFF.

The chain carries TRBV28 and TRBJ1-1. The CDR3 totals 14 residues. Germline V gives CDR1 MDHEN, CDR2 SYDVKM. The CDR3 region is CASSSSSTETEAFF.

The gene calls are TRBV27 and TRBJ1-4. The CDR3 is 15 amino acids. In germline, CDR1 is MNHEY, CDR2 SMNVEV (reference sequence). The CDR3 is CASSLYGGPGEKLFF.

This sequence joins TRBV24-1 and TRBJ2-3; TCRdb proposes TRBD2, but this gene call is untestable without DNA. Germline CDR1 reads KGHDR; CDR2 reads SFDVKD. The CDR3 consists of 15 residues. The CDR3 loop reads CATSELAGLTDTQYF.

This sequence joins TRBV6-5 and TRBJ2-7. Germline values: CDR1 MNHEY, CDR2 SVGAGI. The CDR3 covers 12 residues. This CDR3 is CASSQDSYEQYF.